Following are 8 T cell receptor beta chains from one sample sequenced in a study of T cell responses to AZD1222 COVID-19 vaccine. Generated by immunoSEQ multiplex PCR, the TCRdb table keeps only in-frame clones and is missing some. Of about 85,000 clones in the sample, roughly 90% are singletons; the top ten hold about 2.9%. This sample comprised peripheral blood, obtained on day 0 of AZD1222 vaccination. The receptors were gathered from an adult in good health.

The chain has TRBV4-2 and TRBJ1-5; a weak D match, TRBD1 (6 bases). CDR3 length: 15 residues. Germline values: CDR1 LGHNA, CDR2 YNFKEQ. V lost 3 bases and J lost 4, with 13 bases in between. The CDR3 DNA is TGTGCCAGCAGCCAGGGCAGGGGAGATAATCAGCCCCAGCATTTT. It encodes CASSQGRGDNQPQHF.

This chain links TRBV6-1 with TRBJ2-5; 15 bases align to TRBD2. Germline V CDR1 and CDR2: MNHNS, SASEGT. Losses at the gene ends were 3 bases for V and 5 bases for J; bases not matched to a gene: 4. The CDR3 totals 16 residues. CDR3: CASSDAGTSGRETQYF. CDR3 sequence (DNA): TGTGCCAGCAGTGACGCCGGGACTAGCGGGAGGGAGACCCAGTACTTC.

The V gene is TRBV25-1, the J gene TRBJ1-3; TRBD1 agrees at 7 bases. The V gene's germline CDR1 is MGHDK and CDR2 SYGVNS. Unmatched junction bases numbered 4, after V lost 4 bases and J lost 4 bases. CDR3 length: 14 amino acids. CDR3: CASSATGAGNTIYF. DNA for the CDR3: TGTGCCAGCAGTGCCACAGGGGCCGGAAACACCATATATTTT.

The chain uses TRBV12-3 or TRBV12-4 and TRBJ1-2; perhaps TRBD1 as D (5 bases). Trimming took 3 bases from V and 7 from J, leaving 12 bases between them. The CDR3 length is 13 residues. The CDR3 DNA reads TGTGCCAGCAGTTTTGACAGACCGTCTGGCTACACCTTC. Translating gives CASSFDRPSGYTF.

J is TRBJ1-1 and V is TRBV7-9; no clear D gene. Per the germline V gene, CDR1 is SEHNR and CDR2 is FQNEAQ (reference sequence). The CDR3 is made up of 15 amino acids. Trimming removed 5 bases from V and 4 bases from J, with 17 bases in between. The CDR3 DNA reads as TGTGCCAGCAGCATTTACGATCCCGGGCTCACTGAAGCTTTCTTT. Protein: CASSIYDPGLTEAFF.

V is TRBV5-1 and J is TRBJ1-1; no definite D call. V lost 4 bases and J lost 1, with 11 bases in between. This CDR3 has 14 amino acids. Germline V CDR1 and CDR2: SGHRS, YFSETQ. Written as DNA, the CDR3 is TGCGCCAGCAGCCCCCCCCTGGGGAACACTGAAGCTTTCTTT. It is translated as CASSPPLGNTEAFF.

V usage is TRBV15 and J usage is TRBJ2-4; D may correspond to TRBD1 or TRBD2 (6 bases each). Germline lookup yields CDR1 LNHNV and CDR2 YYDKDF (reference sequence). The CDR3 is 16 amino acids. Trimming removed 5 bases from V and 6 bases from J, with 20 bases in between. The DNA for the CDR3 is TGTGCCACCAGCGCCCGCGCCGGGGGCGCTTCAAACATTCAGTACTTC. Translating gives CATSARAGGASNIQYF. Based on the CDR3 plus reference TRBV15 and TRBJ2-4, the full variable domain is DAMVIQNPRYQVTQFGKPVTLSCSQTLNHNVMYWYQQKSSQAPKLLFHYYDKDFNNEADTPDNFQSRRPNTSFCFLDIRSPGLGDTAMYLCATSARAGGASNIQYFGAGTRLSVL.

This clone was recorded once. The rearrangement links TRBV12-3 or TRBV12-4 to TRBJ1-2; 7 nucleotides line up with TRBD1. J gave up 7 bases and V 6 bases, and 5 bases lay outside the gene matches. CDR3 size: 12 residues. The CDR3 region is CASSLEGAGYTF. In DNA form, the CDR3 reads TGTGCCAGCAGCTTGGAGGGGGCTGGCTACACCTTC.